This T cell receptor (beta chain) is from a study of blood T cell repertoires in COVID-19. CDR1 SNHLY and CDR2 FYNNEI come from the germline V gene. The CDR3 has 16 amino acids. Trimming removed 6 bases at V and 0 bases at J, with 15 bases between. Study processing details: Reference gene primer amplification gave estimated nucleated cell counts. Sequencing used immunoSEQ multiplex PCR; TCRdb keeps in-frame clones, though not all of them. That table supplies the V and J calls and clone size; D and trimming were determined from the DNA. The data show around 700,000 clones, with about 87% seen just once and 0.2% to 0.3% held by the top ten.

The material sequenced was peripheral blood. The V and J genes are TRBV2 and TRBJ1-5; no clear D. The sequence came from a woman in her late teens or twenties with acute or convalescent COVID-19. CDR3 bases: TGTGCCAGCAGGGGCTCAATTTTATATAGCAATCAGCCCCAGCATTTT. Amino acids: CASRGSILYSNQPQHF.